These T cell receptor beta chains were read from a single sample in a study of PD-1 blockade in classical Hodgkin lymphoma. TCRdb keeps only in-frame clones here, not all; method: immunoSEQ multiplex PCR. The sample lists about 36,000 clones, 69% occurring once. This material consisted of peripheral blood mononuclear cells (PBMCs), taken before the second cycle of nivolumab. The receptors were sampled from a human donor with classical Hodgkin lymphoma. CDR3s include the opening cysteine and the closing phenylalanine or tryptophan. A D gene is named only where the DNA matches it firmly. Expanded clones get a size class; other rows say once, few or many, or leave the size out.

CDR3 DNA,CDR3 protein,V gene,clone size,J gene,D gene
TGTGCCAGCAGCCAAGAAAAGCGGCAGGCCGAAAGAGATGGCTACACCTTC,CASSQEKRQAERDGYTF,TRBV4-2,-,TRBJ1-2,-
TGTGCCAGCAGCTTGACTAGCGGGTCAACCAATGAGCAGTTCTTC,CASSLTSGSTNEQFF,TRBV7-2,once,TRBJ2-1,TRBD2
TGTGCCAGTAGTCCGGACAGCCAGCGGAGCCCCTACGAGCAGTACTTC,CASSPDSQRSPYEQYF,TRBV19,-,TRBJ2-7,-
TGTGCCAGCTCACCACCGAGGGTCTCGAGAGGAAACACCATATATTTT,CASSPPRVSRGNTIYF,TRBV18,-,TRBJ1-3,-
TGTGCCAGCAGCCATGGACAGGGAAGGGACACTGAAGCTTTCTTT,CASSHGQGRDTEAFF,TRBV4-2,-,TRBJ1-1,TRBD1
TGTGCCAGCAGCGTAGAGGGGGCAGAGTGGGAGACCCAGTACTTC,CASSVEGAEWETQYF,TRBV9,-,TRBJ2-5,TRBD1
TGTGCCAATGGACAGAAAGGCACTGAAGCTTTCTTT,CANGQKGTEAFF,TRBV10-3,-,TRBJ1-1,-
TGTGCCAGCAGCGCTCGATGGGTGTCCCGGACACAAAGACAAGAGACCCAGTACTTC,CASSARWVSRTQRQETQYF,TRBV21-1,-,TRBJ2-5,-
TGTGCCAGCAGCGTAATTGGGTCGGACACTGAAGCTTTCTTT,CASSVIGSDTEAFF,TRBV5-6,-,TRBJ1-1,-
TGTGCCAGTAGTTGGGACAAAAGAAACACCATATATTTT,CASSWDKRNTIYF,TRBV19,-,TRBJ1-3,-
TGTGCCAGCAGTTACTCGATGGGCAGGGCTCAAGAGACCCAGTACTTC,CASSYSMGRAQETQYF,TRBV6-5,-,TRBJ2-5,-
TGTGCCAGCAGCGGCGGGACAATCTCTGGAAACACCATATATTTT,CASSGGTISGNTIYF,TRBV9,-,TRBJ1-3,-
TGTGCCAGCAACATAAGGGGACAGGGGGCCTACAATGAGCAGTTCTTC,CASNIRGQGAYNEQFF,TRBV5-6,-,TRBJ2-1,TRBD1